The clone carrying this TCR beta chain was seen a handful of times. Using RNA transcripts as the source, TCR beta CDR3 regions were amplified. Initially, a first-round RT-PCR of the TCR CDR3 employed the HTBI primer set. TCRdb reprocessed the multiplex PCR reads with MiXCR, giving one entry per CDR3 protein. The sample holds a few hundred thousand distinct CDR3 sequences, about 13% seen once. The source of the sample is a study of T cells in Graves' hyperthyroidism and ophthalmopathy. The sample taken for sequencing was blood. The source of this sequence is a young woman with Graves' hyperthyroidism.

The DNA of the CDR3 is TGTGCCAGCAGCGCGGGACCCCCGGGCACTGAAGCTTTCTTT. Amino acids: CASSAGPPGTEAFF. The rearrangement joins TRBV6-1 to TRBJ1-1, with D perhaps TRBD1 (5 bases). The germline CDR1 and CDR2 sequences are MNHNS and SASEGT. The V and J ends lost 6 bases and 4 bases respectively, with 15 bases between them. This CDR3 has 14 residues.